The 2 T cell receptor beta chains in this list originate from one sample, sequenced in a study of T-cell reconstitution after alpha-beta-depleted transplantation in children. This sample's TCRbeta library carried unique molecular identifier barcodes. TCRdb fed the PCR reads into MiXCR, producing one record per CDR3 protein. The sample includes 250,000 to 400,000 distinct CDR3 sequences, approximately 20% of them seen just once. This specimen consisted of PBMCs, mostly from graft donor cells, obtained 180 days after TCRalphabeta/CD19-depleted stem cell transplant. The source is a male patient between 5 and 17 years old who had a stem cell transplant for acute lymphoblastic leukemia, so the T cells may come from the graft donor.

The chain recombines TRBV15 with TRBJ2-7; D is ambiguous. Germline CDR1 is LNHNV and CDR2 is YYDKDF (reference sequence). CDR3 size: 13 residues. The V gene lost 7 bases and the J gene lost 0 bases, with 10 bases spanning the gap. The CDR3 bases are TGTGCCACCAACCATACAGCCTCCTACGAGCAGTACTTC. It is translated as CATNHTASYEQYF. Full variable domain (missing parts from reference TRBV15 and TRBJ2-7): DAMVIQNPRYQVTQFGKPVTLSCSQTLNHNVMYWYQQKSSQAPKLLFHYYDKDFNNEADTPDNFQSRRPNTSFCFLDIRSPGLGDTAMYLCATNHTASYEQYFGPGTRLTVT.

This chain joins TRBV28 and TRBJ2-7; D may be TRBD1 (5 bases). The germline V and J ends were trimmed by 4 bases and 4 bases, with 26 bases remaining between them. CDR3 length: 18 amino acids. Germline V gene sequence: CDR1 MDHEN, CDR2 SYDVKM. CDR3 coding DNA: TGTGCCAGCAGTTACACCAGGGATCGCTATAAGCCCTATTACGAGCAGTACTTC. This encodes CASSYTRDRYKPYYEQYF.